The following is a T cell receptor beta chain sequence with its context. The sample contains more than one DNA sequence encoding this CDR3. From germline, CDR1 is SGHAT and CDR2 FQNNGV. V lost 5 bases and J lost 6, with 10 bases in between. The CDR3 spans 12 residues. These data originate in a study of blood T cell repertoires in COVID-19. Study-level information: PBMCs, B-cell-depleted T cells, or T cells were the source of the cDNA or gDNA that made up the material.

TCRdb's table, derived via immunoSEQ multiplex PCR, lists solely in-frame clones and lacks some. Of 250,000 to 300,000 clones in the sample, approximately 82% were seen once. This chain uses TRBV11-2 with TRBJ2-5; maybe TRBD1 (6 bases). The specimen sequenced was peripheral blood. The source is a man aged 55 to 70 who had recovered from COVID-19. The CDR3 DNA follows: TGTGCCAGCAGCCCTACAGGGAAGACCCAGTACTTC. This sequence encodes CASSPTGKTQYF.